A single TCR beta chain is shown here with its context. The target antigen is unknown. The V gene's germline CDR1 is SGHAT and CDR2 FQNNGV. The CDR3 runs to 18 residues. The trim removed 2 bases at V and 8 bases at J, leaving 17 bases unmatched. The table came from immunoSEQ multiplex PCR; TCRdb's copy has only in-frame clones and leaves some out. The data show around 30,000 clones, approximately 85% seen once. This entry comes from a study of memory B cells and T cells in multiple sclerosis. General study findings and limits: Clone-set sizes differed between compartments, so shared clonotype counts needed normalization.

CFSE-dim autoproliferating and CFSE-high non-proliferating T cells from unstimulated culture were sequenced separately. Roughly 5.2x10^7 CFSE-labeled PBMCs were cultured less than 8 days unstimulated, then replicate wells were pooled. CFSE at 0.45 to 0.65 uM labeled the PBMCs, which were then cultured unstimulated. The specimen was PBMCs from blood kept in culture. V and J are TRBV11-2 and TRBJ2-1; 8 positions match TRBD2. The sequence was collected from a human donor with multiple sclerosis. The CDR3, as DNA: TGTGCCAGCAGCTTATACCCCGGGTTGGGACTAGAAGTCTATGAGCAGTTCTTC. Translation: CASSLYPGLGLEVYEQFF.